Shown below are 16 T cell receptor beta chains from a single sample sequenced in a study of blood T cell repertoires in COVID-19. Profiled with immunoSEQ multiplex PCR; TCRdb holds only in-frame clones, not every one. The sample contains some 150,000 clones, about four fifths of which appear only once. Sequenced: peripheral blood. The source is a man in his fifties or sixties with acute or convalescent COVID-19.

The chain uses TRBV7-3 and TRBJ1-1; a possible D gene is TRBD1 (5 bases). V lost 3 bases and J lost 9, with 11 bases in between. Looked up from germline, CDR1 is SGHTA and CDR2 is FQGTGA. This CDR3 comprises 12 residues. The CDR3 reads CASSLKQEQAFF. The CDR3 DNA is TGTGCCAGCAGCTTGAAACAGGAACAAGCTTTCTTT.

V gene TRBV20-1 combines with J gene TRBJ2-2; D is uncertain. Trimming removed 3 bases at V and 1 base at J, with 9 bases between. CDR3 length equals 14 residues. Germline values: CDR1 DFQATT, CDR2 SNEGSKA (reference sequence). The CDR3 region has the DNA TGCAGTGCTAGTCCCTTTAAGAACACCGGGGAGCTGTTTTTT. The encoded protein is CSASPFKNTGELFF.

This sequence joins TRBV19 and TRBJ2-1; D is unclear. The CDR3 has 15 amino acids. The V and J ends lost 1 base and 0 bases respectively, with 7 bases between them. The germline CDR1 and CDR2 sequences are LNHDA and SQIVND (reference sequence). CDR3 protein: CASSIGWASYNEQFF. The CDR3 DNA reads as TGTGCCAGTAGTATAGGCTGGGCCTCCTACAATGAGCAGTTCTTC.

This clone came up once. The chain employs TRBV6-6 and TRBJ2-3, with TRBD2 matching over 7 bases. The V segment lost 4 bases and the J segment 4 bases; nucleotides outside the gene matches: 5. Germline V lookup: CDR1 MNHNY, CDR2 SVGAGI (reference sequence). The CDR3 runs 14 residues. CDR3 residues: CASSWGGTADTQYF. DNA of the CDR3: TGTGCCAGCAGTTGGGGGGGTACGGCAGATACGCAGTATTTT.

The V call is TRBV2, the J call TRBJ2-7; 10 bases are a match to TRBD1. This CDR3 contains 14 residues. With 7 bases clipped from V and 4 bases from J, the junction kept 7 bases outside the gene matches. Germline V gene sequence: CDR1 SNHLY, CDR2 FYNNEI. The DNA of the CDR3 is TGTGCCAGCATCAGGGACAGGGGCCCGTACGAGCAGTACTTC. Translation gives CASIRDRGPYEQYF.

This clone has only a few counts. The chain employs TRBV9 and TRBJ1-3; D may be TRBD1 (6 bases). Germline lookup yields CDR1 SGDLS and CDR2 YYNGEE. This CDR3 is 14 amino acids long. Between the trimmed V and J ends, which lost 0 bases and 8 bases, there was a span of 12 bases. DNA of the CDR3: TGTGCCAGCAGCGTAGGACAGGCCTCGGACACCATATATTTT. Translating gives CASSVGQASDTIYF.

V usage is TRBV4-3 and J usage is TRBJ2-7; 7 nucleotides match TRBD1. The CDR3 extends over 15 amino acids. Germline-derived CDR1 and CDR2 are LGHNA and YSLEER. V dropped 0 bases and J dropped 3; count of bases not matched to a gene: 5. CDR3 amino acids: CASSQDWRQGYEQYF. The CDR3, as DNA: TGCGCCAGCAGCCAAGACTGGAGACAGGGCTACGAGCAGTACTTC.

The rearrangement links TRBV28 to TRBJ1-5, with 8 bases that match TRBD1. Germline-derived CDR1 and CDR2 are MDHEN and SYDVKM. The CDR3 runs 15 residues. The J segment lost 4 bases and the V segment lost 10 bases, leaving 12 bases of the junction unmatched. CDR3 amino acids: CATRTGTMGNQPQHF. DNA for the CDR3: TGTGCCACTCGGACAGGGACGATGGGGAATCAGCCCCAGCATTTT.

This clone was recorded a few times. The chain couples TRBV11-1 to TRBJ1-4; tentative D call: TRBD1 (6 bases). Germline V gives CDR1 SGHAT, CDR2 FQDESV (reference sequence). The V end lost 5 bases, the J end lost 3 bases, and 13 bases lay between the germline ends. The CDR3 is 15 amino acids. For the CDR3, the DNA is TGTGCCAGCAGCCGGGACACCGCTTCTAATGAAAAACTGTTTTTT. Translation gives CASSRDTASNEKLFF.

The V call is TRBV6-1, the J call TRBJ1-5, with D possibly matching TRBD1 (5 bases). V lost 0 bases to trimming and J lost 2 bases, with 14 bases between them. CDR1 is MNHNS and CDR2 is SASEGT in the germline V gene. The CDR3 runs to 17 residues. CDR3 protein: CASSEAVGRVGNQPQHF. CDR3 DNA sequence: TGTGCCAGCAGTGAAGCCGTGGGCAGGGTTGGCAATCAGCCCCAGCATTTT.

The chain is built from TRBV6-6 and TRBJ2-7; 7 bases are a match to TRBD1. Germline loops: CDR1 MNHNY, CDR2 SVGAGI (reference sequence). The CDR3 is 12 amino acids. V shed 5 bases and J 3 bases; nucleotides not matched to a gene: 1. CDR3 in amino acids: CASSRTGYEQYF. The CDR3 nucleotides read TGTGCCAGCAGTAGGACAGGCTACGAGCAGTACTTC.

In its sample, this clone was seen once. This chain uses TRBV24-1 with TRBJ2-3; 7 bases align to TRBD1. Germline trimming cut 4 bases from V and 1 base from J; bases unmatched to any gene: 7. Germline CDR1 KGHDR, CDR2 SFDVKD. This CDR3 comprises 16 residues. CDR3 sequence (DNA): TGTGCCACCAGTGACCCCGGGACAGAACGCACAGATACGCAGTATTTT. As protein: CATSDPGTERTDTQYF.

The genes are TRBV11-3 and TRBJ2-1, with D possibly matching TRBD2 (5 bases). The germline gives CDR1 SGHNT, CDR2 YENEEA. V gave up 1 base and J gave up 0 bases, with 7 bases separating them. This CDR3 contains 15 residues. Here the CDR3 reads CASSLGRGSYNEQFF. Written as DNA, the CDR3 is TGTGCCAGCAGCTTAGGACGGGGCTCCTACAATGAGCAGTTCTTC. Filled out from reference TRBV11-3 and TRBJ2-1, the complete variable domain reads EAGVVQSPRYKIIEKKQPVAFWCNPISGHNTLYWYLQNLGQGPELLIRYENEEAVDDSQLPKDRFSAERLKGVDSTLKIQPAELGDSAVYLCASSLGRGSYNEQFFGPGTRLTVL.

The chain joins TRBV9 to TRBJ2-3; 7 nucleotides align to TRBD1. The germline V gene encodes CDR1 SGDLS and CDR2 YYNGEE. V gave up 4 bases and J gave up 1 base; unmatched junction bases: 6. CDR3 size: 15 residues. The DNA for the CDR3 is TGTGCCAGCAGCCTACAGGGGTGGGGCACAGATACGCAGTATTTT. It yields the protein CASSLQGWGTDTQYF.

The V call is TRBV16, the J call TRBJ1-2; maybe TRBD1 (6 bases). The germline CDR1 and CDR2 sequences are KGHSY and FQNENV. With 0 bases removed from V and 8 bases from J, the gap between germline ends came to 16 bases. There are 15 residues in the CDR3. This chain's CDR3 is CASSQSDSPLSGYTF. The CDR3 DNA reads as TGTGCCAGCAGCCAATCGGACAGCCCTTTATCAGGCTACACCTTC.

This clone was recorded a few times. The V and J genes are TRBV28 and TRBJ2-7; TRBD2 matches at 8 bases. The CDR3 is made up of 16 amino acids. Trimming took 6 bases from V and 3 from J; bases not matched to a gene: 13. Germline V gives CDR1 MDHEN, CDR2 SYDVKM. The CDR3 DNA reads as TGTGCCAGCAGCATCCCTTACGGGGGGGCCGGCTACGAGCAGTACTTC. Its protein product is CASSIPYGGAGYEQYF.